The 7 T cell receptor beta chains given below trace back to one sample, sequenced in a study of T cell repertoires in cytomegalovirus infection. These receptors' targets are unknown. TCRdb used MiXCR to reprocess the reads, holding one entry per CDR3 protein. The sample has fewer than 900,000 distinct CDR3 sequences; about 27% are singletons. The specimen was cultured CD8+ T cells from PBMCs, collected from culture after CMV antigen stimulation. The receptors derive from a human donor in good health (CMV status not recorded). Some clones in this sample may be carry-over from other donors' samples.

The chain combines TRBV20-1 with TRBJ2-1; D remains unclear. CDR3 length: 14 residues. Trimming stripped 6 bases from V and 0 bases from J, with 12 bases between. The V gene's germline CDR1 is DFQATT and CDR2 SNEGSKA (reference sequence). Here the CDR3 reads CSAPGLSSYNEQFF. CDR3 DNA: TGCAGTGCCCCCGGGCTCAGCTCCTACAATGAGCAGTTCTTC.

This chain links TRBV6-1 with TRBJ2-7; 8 bases agree with TRBD1. Losses at the gene ends were 3 bases for V and 2 bases for J; bases not matched to a gene: 3. The CDR3 totals 14 residues. In germline, CDR1 is MNHNS, CDR2 SASEGT. The CDR3 DNA follows: TGTGCCAGCAGTGACCGACAGGGGACCTACGAGCAGTACGTC. Amino acid sequence: CASSDRQGTYEQYV.

The J gene is TRBJ1-1, the V gene TRBV12-3 or TRBV12-4; D is unclear. The V end was cut by 5 bases, the J end by 3 bases, with 19 bases between. The CDR3 has 16 residues. CDR3 sequence reads: CASSPLVGFGDTEAFF. The CDR3 DNA is TGTGCCAGCAGTCCCCTTGTAGGCTTTGGCGACACTGAAGCTTTCTTT.

The genes are TRBV19 and TRBJ2-7, with D possibly TRBD1 on 6 matching bases. Trimming took 3 bases from V and 2 from J, leaving 8 bases between them. The CDR3 loop spans 13 amino acids. Germline V gene sequence: CDR1 LNHDA, CDR2 SQIVND (reference sequence). DNA of the CDR3: TGTGCCAGTAGTATGGCAGGGGCCTACGAGCAGTACTTC. Its translation is CASSMAGAYEQYF.

The chain recombines TRBV4-3 with TRBJ2-2; D ambiguous. This CDR3 region has 16 residues. Germline V gene data show CDR1 as LGHNA and CDR2 as YSLEER. With 2 bases removed from V and 4 bases from J, the gap between germline ends came to 14 bases. The CDR3 DNA sequence: TGCGCCAGCAGCCAAATCTTGAGAGAGTTCACCGGGGAGCTGTTTTTT. Its translation is CASSQILREFTGELFF.

This clonotype was picked up many times. V is TRBV12-3 or TRBV12-4 and J is TRBJ1-5, with 7 bases fitting TRBD1. This CDR3 region has 16 residues. Losses at the gene ends were 3 bases for V and 2 bases for J; bases not matched to a gene: 7. CDR3 DNA: TGTGCCAGCAGTTTCCAGCTAGGGACAGGCAATCAGCCCCAGCATTTT. Amino acids: CASSFQLGTGNQPQHF.

The rearrangement links TRBV6-2 or TRBV6-3 to TRBJ1-6, with TRBD1 as a possible D gene (5 bases). The CDR3 is 14 residues long. The germline V gene has CDR1 MNHEY and CDR2 SVGEGT. V gave up 6 bases and J gave up 7 bases, with 13 bases separating them. The CDR3 nucleotides are TGTGCCAGCAGCCCCTCCAGGGCGAATTCACCCCTCCACTTT. It is translated as CASSPSRANSPLHF.